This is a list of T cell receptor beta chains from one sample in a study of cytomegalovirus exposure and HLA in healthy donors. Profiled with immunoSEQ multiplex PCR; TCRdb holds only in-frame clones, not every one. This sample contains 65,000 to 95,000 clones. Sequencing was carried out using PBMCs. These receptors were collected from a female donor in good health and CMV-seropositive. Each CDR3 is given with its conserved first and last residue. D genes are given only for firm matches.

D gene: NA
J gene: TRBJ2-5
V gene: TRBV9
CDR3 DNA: TGTGCCAGCAGCGTAGGACAACTTAACCAAGAGACCCAGTACTTC
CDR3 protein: CASSVGQLNQETQYF

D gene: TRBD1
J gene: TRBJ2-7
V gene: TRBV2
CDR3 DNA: TGTGCCAGCAGTGAAACCACCCCGGACAGGACCTCGGAAGAGCAGTACTTC
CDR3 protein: CASSETTPDRTSEEQYF

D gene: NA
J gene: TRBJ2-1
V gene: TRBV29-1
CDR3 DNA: TGCAGCGCTCGGCGGGATGAGCAGTTCTTC
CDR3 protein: CSARRDEQFF

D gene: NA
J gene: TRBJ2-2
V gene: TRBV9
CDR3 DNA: TGTGCCAGCAGCTCACGTCCCCTAGCAGTCAACACCGGGGAGCTGTTTTTT
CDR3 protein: CASSSRPLAVNTGELFF

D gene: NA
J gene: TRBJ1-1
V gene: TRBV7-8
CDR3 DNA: TGTGCCAGCAGCTCAAAAGGGGGACACTTGAACACTGAAGCTTTCTTT
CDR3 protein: CASSSKGGHLNTEAFF

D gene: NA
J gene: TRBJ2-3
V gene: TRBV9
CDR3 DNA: TGTGCCAGCAGCGTAGAAGGGGTCGGAGGGCTAGCGAGGACAGATACGCAGTATTTT
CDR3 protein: CASSVEGVGGLARTDTQYF

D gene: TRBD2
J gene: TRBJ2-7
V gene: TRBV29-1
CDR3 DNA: TGCAGCGTTGCGGTAGCGGGCTCCTACGAGCAGTACTTC
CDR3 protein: CSVAVAGSYEQYF

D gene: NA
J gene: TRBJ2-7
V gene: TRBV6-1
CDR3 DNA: TGTGCCAGCAGATACACCTACGAGCAGTACTTC
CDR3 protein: CASRYTYEQYF

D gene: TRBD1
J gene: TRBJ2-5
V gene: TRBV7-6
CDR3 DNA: TGTGCCAGCAGCCGTATGAGGGGGCGAGAGACCCAGTACTTC
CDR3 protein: CASSRMRGRETQYF

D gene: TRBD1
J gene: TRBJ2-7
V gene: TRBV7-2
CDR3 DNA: TGTGCCAGCAACACAGGACAGGGGCCCTACGAGCAGTACTTC
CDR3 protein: CASNTGQGPYEQYF

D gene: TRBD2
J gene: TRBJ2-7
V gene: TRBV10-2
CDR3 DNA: TGCGCCAGCAAAGCGGGAGACTACGAGCAGTACTTC
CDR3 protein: CASKAGDYEQYF

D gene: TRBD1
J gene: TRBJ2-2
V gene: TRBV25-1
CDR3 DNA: TGTGCCAGTCAAGGGACAGCGAACACCGGGGAGCTGTTTTTT
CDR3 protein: CASQGTANTGELFF

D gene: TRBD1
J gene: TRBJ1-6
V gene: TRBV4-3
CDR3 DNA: TGCGCCAGCAGCCAAGGGCAGGGGGTACCCCTCCACTTT
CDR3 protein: CASSQGQGVPLHF

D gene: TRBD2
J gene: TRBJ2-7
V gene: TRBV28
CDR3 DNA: TGTGCCAGCAGTTATCCGGGACTAGCGGAATACGAGCAGTACTTC
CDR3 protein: CASSYPGLAEYEQYF

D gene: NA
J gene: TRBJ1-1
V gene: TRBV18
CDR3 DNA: TGTGCCAGCTCACCAGTAGGGGCTACGAACACTGAAGCTTTCTTT
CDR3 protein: CASSPVGATNTEAFF

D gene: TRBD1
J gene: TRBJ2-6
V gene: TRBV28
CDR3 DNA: TGTGCCAGCAGGTTCGGACAGGGGGCCAGTGGGGCCAACGTCCTGACTTTC
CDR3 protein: CASRFGQGASGANVLTF

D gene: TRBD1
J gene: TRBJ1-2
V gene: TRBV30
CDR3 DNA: TGTGCCGCCGACAGGGACTATGGCTACACCTTC
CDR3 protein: CAADRDYGYTF

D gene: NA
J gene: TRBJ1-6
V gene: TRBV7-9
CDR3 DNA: TGTGCCAGCAGCTTAACCGGGGAGGCATTTTCACCCCTCCACTTT
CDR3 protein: CASSLTGEAFSPLHF

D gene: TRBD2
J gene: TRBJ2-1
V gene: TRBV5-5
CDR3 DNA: TGTGCCAGCAGCTTGGTAACTAGCGTAATTCGGAATGAGCAGTTCTTC
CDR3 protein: CASSLVTSVIRNEQFF

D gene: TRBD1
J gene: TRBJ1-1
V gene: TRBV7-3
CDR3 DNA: TGTGCCAGCAGCTACGGGACAGCCACTGAAGCTTTCTTT
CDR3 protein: CASSYGTATEAFF

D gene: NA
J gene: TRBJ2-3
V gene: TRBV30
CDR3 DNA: TGTGCCTGGAGTGATTCTCCCACAGATACGCAGTATTTT
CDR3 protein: CAWSDSPTDTQYF

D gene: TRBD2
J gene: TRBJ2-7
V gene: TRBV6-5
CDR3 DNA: TGTGCCAGCACCTCCCTGGGGGGGGAGCACCACGAGCAGTACTTC
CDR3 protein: CASTSLGGEHHEQYF

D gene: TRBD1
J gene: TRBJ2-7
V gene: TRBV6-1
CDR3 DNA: TGTGCCAGCAGTGATACAGGGGGGACCTACGAGCAGTACTTC
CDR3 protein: CASSDTGGTYEQYF

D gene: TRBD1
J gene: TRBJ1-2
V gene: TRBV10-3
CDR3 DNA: TGTGCCATCAGTGTCCCTCCAACAGGGGGCTGGGGCTACACCTTC
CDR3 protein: CAISVPPTGGWGYTF

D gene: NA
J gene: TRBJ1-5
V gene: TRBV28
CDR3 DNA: TGTGCCACCGAACCCTCCGGAGGCAATCAGCCCCAGCATTTT
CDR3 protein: CATEPSGGNQPQHF

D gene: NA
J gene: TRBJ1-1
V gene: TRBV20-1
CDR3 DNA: TGCAGTGCTAGCCAGGTGGAAGCTTTCTTT
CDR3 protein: CSASQVEAFF

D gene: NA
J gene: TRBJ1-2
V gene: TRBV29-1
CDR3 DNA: TGCAGCGTGATAGCGCCCGAGGGCTTGACCTTC
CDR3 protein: CSVIAPEGLTF

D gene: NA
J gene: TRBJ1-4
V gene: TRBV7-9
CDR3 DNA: TGTGCCAGCAGCACCTGGGGGGGTGGCGCAACTAATGAAAAACTGTTTTTT
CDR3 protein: CASSTWGGGATNEKLFF

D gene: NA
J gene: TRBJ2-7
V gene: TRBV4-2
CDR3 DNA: TGTGCCAGCAGCCAAGACGCCACAGGGCGCTCCTACGAGCAGTACTTC
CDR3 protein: CASSQDATGRSYEQYF

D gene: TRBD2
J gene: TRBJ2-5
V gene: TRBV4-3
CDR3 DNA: TGCGCCAGCAGCCAAGAATTCTCCGCTAGCGGGGGAGAGACCCAGTACTTC
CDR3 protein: CASSQEFSASGGETQYF

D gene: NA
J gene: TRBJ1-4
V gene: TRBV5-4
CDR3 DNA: TGTGCCAGCAGTACGGGAACCGAAAAAGCACTGTTTTTT
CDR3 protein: CASSTGTEKALFF

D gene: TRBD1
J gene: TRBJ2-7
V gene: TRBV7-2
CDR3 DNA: TGTGCCAGCAGCCCTTTACAGGGGATTAGCTACGAGCAGTACTTC
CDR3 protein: CASSPLQGISYEQYF

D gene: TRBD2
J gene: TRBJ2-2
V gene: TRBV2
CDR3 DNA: TGTGCCAGCAGTGATACTAGCGGGATTGCCGGGGAGCTGTTTTTT
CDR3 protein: CASSDTSGIAGELFF

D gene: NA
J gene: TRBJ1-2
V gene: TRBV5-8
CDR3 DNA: TGTGCCAGCAGCTTCGCAGGGCCCCGTGGCTACACCTTC
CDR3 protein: CASSFAGPRGYTF

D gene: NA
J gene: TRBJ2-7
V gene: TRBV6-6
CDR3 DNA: TGTGCCAGCAGTTACACCCCGGACGGGAGAGGGGAGCAGTACTTC
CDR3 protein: CASSYTPDGRGEQYF

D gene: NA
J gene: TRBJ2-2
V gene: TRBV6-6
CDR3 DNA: TGTGCCAGCACTCCACAGGGAACCGGGGAGCTGTTTTTT
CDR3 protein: CASTPQGTGELFF

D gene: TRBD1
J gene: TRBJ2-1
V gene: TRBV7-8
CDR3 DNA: TGTGCCAGCAGCTTACGGGACAGCTACAATGAGCAGTTCTTC
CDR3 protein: CASSLRDSYNEQFF

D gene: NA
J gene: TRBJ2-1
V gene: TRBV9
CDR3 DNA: TGTGCCAGCAGCGTTTGGGGAGTTGGGAATGAGCAGTTCTTC
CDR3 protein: CASSVWGVGNEQFF

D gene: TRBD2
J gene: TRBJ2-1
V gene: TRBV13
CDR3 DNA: TGTGCCAGCAGTTCCGGACTAGGGGCCGCGGGTGAGCAGTTCTTC
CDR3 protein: CASSSGLGAAGEQFF